Shown below are 30 T cell receptor beta chains from a single sample sequenced in a study of shared clonotypes between healthy human individuals. Assay: immunoSEQ multiplex PCR; the TCRdb copy retains only in-frame clones and omits some. The sample holds hundreds of thousands of clones, roughly four fifths seen once. Sequencing was done on a sample of PBMCs. The receptor set was obtained from a woman in her forties in good health. Some clones in this sample may be carry-over from other donors' samples.

As concerns this clone: A read error is likely here: a far larger clone is one base away. The chain joins TRBV28 to TRBJ2-7; D is uncertain. This CDR3 is built from 13 residues. Germline loops: CDR1 MDHEN, CDR2 SYDVKM. CDR3 sequence reads: CASRAITYYERYF. The CDR3 DNA is TGTGCCAGCAGGGCCATCACCTACTACGAGCGGTACTTC. Looking up the rest from reference TRBV28 and TRBJ2-7 gives the full variable domain: DVKVTQSSRYLVKRTGEKVFLECVQDMDHENMFWYRQDPGLGLRLIYFSYDVKMKEKGDIPEGYSVSREKKERFSLILESASTNQTSMYLCASRAITYYERYFGPGTRLTVT.

The count of this clone is one. V and J are TRBV7-9 and TRBJ1-2; 8 bases are a match to TRBD1. This CDR3 region has 14 residues. The V gene end was trimmed by 1 base and the J gene end by 8 bases; junction bases not matched to a gene: 6. Germline CDR1 SEHNR, CDR2 FQNEAQ (reference sequence). The CDR3 sequence is CASSLGTGKDGYTF. The DNA for the CDR3 is TGTGCCAGCAGCTTAGGGACAGGGAAGGACGGCTACACCTTC. Supplemented by reference TRBV7-9 and TRBJ1-2, the full variable domain reads DTGVSQNPRHKITKRGQNVTFRCDPISEHNRLYWYRQTLGQGPEFLTYFQNEAQLEKSRLLSDRFSAERPKGSFSTLEIQRTEQGDSAMYLCASSLGTGKDGYTFGSGTRLTVV.

V gene TRBV29-1 combines with J gene TRBJ2-1, with 8 bases fitting TRBD1. The CDR3 is 12 residues long. The V gene end was trimmed by 8 bases and the J gene end by 4 bases; junction bases not matched to a gene: 4. Germline CDR1 and CDR2: SQVTM and ANQGSEA. The CDR3 loop is CSLGQGYNEQFF. CDR3 DNA sequence: TGCAGCCTAGGACAGGGATACAATGAGCAGTTCTTC.

J is TRBJ2-1 and V is TRBV13; 10 bases align to TRBD2. This CDR3 comprises 16 residues. J gave up 8 bases and V 5 bases, and 12 bases lay outside the gene matches. Germline V gene data show CDR1 as PRHDT and CDR2 as FYEKMQ (reference sequence). The CDR3 DNA reads as TGTGCCAGCAGCCGCATAGCGGGAGGTATTAAGGATGAGCAGTTCTTC. It is translated as CASSRIAGGIKDEQFF.

This clone came up a few times. This chain connects TRBV30 to TRBJ1-2; TRBD1 agrees at 9 bases. CDR1 GTSNPN and CDR2 SVGIG come from the germline V gene (reference sequence). V lost 2 bases, J lost 4 bases, and 5 bases stayed unmatched. There are 14 residues in the CDR3. CDR3: CAWSLTGGIYGYTF. Here the CDR3 DNA reads TGTGCCTGGAGTTTGACAGGGGGGATCTATGGCTACACCTTC. The full variable domain, its missing parts supplied by reference TRBV30 and TRBJ1-2, is SQTIHQWPATLVQPVGSPLSLECTVEGTSNPNLYWYRQAAGRGLQLLFYSVGIGQISSEVPQNLSASRPQDRQFILSSKKLLLSDSGFYLCAWSLTGGIYGYTFGSGTRLTVV.

This clone appeared once. This chain connects TRBV10-3 to TRBJ1-4; the D gene is possibly TRBD1 (5 bases). The CDR3 consists of 14 residues. Germline CDR1 reads ENHRY; CDR2 reads SYGVKD. V was shortened by 6 bases and J by 5 bases, with 13 bases between the two germline ends. This CDR3 reads CAISRDGGNEKLFF. The CDR3 bases are TGTGCCATCAGCAGGGACGGAGGGAATGAAAAACTGTTTTTT.

The V call is TRBV30, the J call TRBJ2-1; unclear D gene. The CDR3 loop spans 13 amino acids. CDR1 and CDR2 from the germline V gene are GTSNPN and SVGIG (reference sequence). Deletions cut 0 bases from V and 9 bases from J, with 12 bases between. CDR3 DNA sequence: TGTGCCTGGAGTGTAGGGCATGACGGTGAGCAGTTCTTC. It encodes CAWSVGHDGEQFF.

On this clone: Given a far larger clone just one base away, this is likely a sequencing read error. This CDR3 fails to terminate in the conserved phenylalanine or tryptophan, so it likely reflects a read error. The chain couples TRBV29-1 to TRBJ1-2, with TRBD1 as a possible D gene (5 bases). The V gene lost 3 bases and the J gene lost 0 bases, with 14 bases spanning the gap. CDR3 length equals 15 residues. Germline V CDR1 and CDR2: SQVTM, ANQGSEA. In nucleotides, the CDR3 is TGCAGCGTTGATGGAGGGGCAAGAGCTAACTATGGCTACACCCTC. It codes for CSVDGGARANYGYTL.

This clone was detected a few times. The CDR3 coding sequence is TGTGCCAGCAGTTCCGGACTAGCAGAAACCGGGGAGCTGTTTTTT. Protein product: CASSSGLAETGELFF. The chain is built from TRBV6-1 and TRBJ2-2, with 8 bases identical to TRBD2. Germline trimming cut 5 bases from V and 5 bases from J; bases unmatched to any gene: 7. The CDR3 extends over 15 amino acids. CDR1 MNHNS and CDR2 SASEGT come from the germline V gene.

Comment on this clone: This likely stems from a read error, as it lies one base from a far larger clone. Additional DNA sequences in this sample encode the identical CDR3. V usage is TRBV29-1 and J usage is TRBJ2-1, with 7 bases fitting TRBD1. Per the germline V gene, CDR1 is SQVTM and CDR2 is ANQGSEA. This CDR3 spans 13 amino acids. V lost 4 bases to trimming and J lost 5 bases; unmatched junction nucleotides: 5. In DNA form, the CDR3 reads TGCAGCGTTGGTAGGGGGCCGAACAATGAGCAGTTCTTC. This gives the protein CSVGRGPNNEQFF.

The genes are TRBV27 and TRBJ2-7; unclear D gene. V was trimmed by 0 bases and J by 6 bases, leaving 12 bases between them. CDR1 MNHEY and CDR2 SMNVEV come from the germline V gene (reference sequence). CDR3 length: 14 residues. The CDR3 coding sequence is TGTGCCAGCAGTTTATCCCCCGCAGTAAGCGAGCAGTACTTC. Translating gives CASSLSPAVSEQYF.

Details on this clone: A much larger clone lies one base from this, so it may be a read error. The chain carries TRBV9 and TRBJ2-5; TRBD2 aligns across 8 bases. Germline values: CDR1 SGDLS, CDR2 YYNGEE. This CDR3 region has 15 residues. The CDR3 sequence is CASSPGGGYQGTQYF. CDR3 DNA: TGTGCCAGCAGTCCCGGGGGGGGTTACCAAGGGACCCAGTACTTC.

As for this clone: This likely came from a read error, as a far larger clone is one base away. The gene calls are TRBV28 and TRBJ2-3; 9 positions match TRBD2. V was pared by 5 bases and J by 1 base, with 4 bases of the junction left unmatched. CDR1 MDHEN and CDR2 SYDVKM come from the germline V gene. The CDR3 length is 15 residues. The CDR3 nucleotides are TGTGCCAGCAGTGGGGCGGGAGGGGGCACAGATACGCAGTATTTT. This codes for CASSGAGGGTDTQYF.

This rearrangement joins TRBV7-9 to TRBJ2-7; 12 nucleotides line up with TRBD1. With V trimmed by 5 bases and J by 6 bases, 5 bases remained unmatched. Germline V gene data show CDR1 as SEHNR and CDR2 as FQNEAQ (reference sequence). There are 14 residues in the CDR3. The CDR3 is CASSPGQGAGEQYF. DNA for the CDR3: TGTGCCAGCAGCCCGGGACAGGGGGCGGGCGAGCAGTACTTC.

The rearrangement joins TRBV7-2 to TRBJ2-2, with no clear D. The germline gives CDR1 SGHTA, CDR2 FQGNSA. The CDR3 length is 15 residues. V was trimmed by 6 bases and J by 1 base, leaving 12 bases between them. CDR3 nucleotides: TGTGCCAGCAGGGAACCAAGCCGGAACACCGGGGAGCTGTTTTTT. This gives the protein CASREPSRNTGELFF.

In this sample, this clone turned up a few times. This chain uses TRBV4-1 with TRBJ2-1, with 15 bases matching TRBD2. V gave up 0 bases and J gave up 7 bases; unmatched junction bases: 19. This CDR3 contains 22 residues. Germline V gene sequence: CDR1 MGHRA, CDR2 YSYEKL. The CDR3 DNA reads TGCGCCAGCAGCCAAGAGAGATTTTCCCGGACTAGCGGGAGGGCCGGTGGGAATGAGCAGTTCTTC. As protein: CASSQERFSRTSGRAGGNEQFF.

The chain is built from TRBV7-9 and TRBJ2-5; 9 bases fit TRBD1. The CDR3 sequence is 18 residues long. Per the germline V gene, CDR1 is SEHNR and CDR2 is FQNEAQ (reference sequence). V dropped 3 bases and J dropped 1; count of bases not matched to a gene: 12. The CDR3 DNA follows: TGTGCCAGCAGCTTCTTTCGGGGACAGGGCTCTATCCAAGAGACCCAGTACTTC. This codes for CASSFFRGQGSIQETQYF.

Ten or more counts support this clone. This CDR3 is also generated by other DNA sequences in the sample. The J gene is TRBJ1-5, the V gene TRBV28; TRBD1 might be the D (6 bases). The CDR3 runs to 13 residues. The germline V gene has CDR1 MDHEN and CDR2 SYDVKM. Trimming shortened V by 5 bases and J by 4 bases, and 9 bases separated the two germline ends. The CDR3 DNA reads as TGTGCCAGCAGTAGGACAGTTAATCAGCCCCAGCATTTT. Amino acid sequence: CASSRTVNQPQHF.

This clone has more than one count but fewer than ten. This chain links TRBV5-6 with TRBJ2-5; TRBD2 agrees at 7 bases. V was clipped by 5 bases and J by 5 bases; unmatched bases: 12. CDR3 length equals 15 residues. CDR1 is SGHDT and CDR2 is YYEEEE in the germline V gene. The CDR3 protein is CASSSAVAGSETQYF. The DNA for the CDR3 is TGTGCCAGCAGTTCAGCGGTAGCGGGTTCGGAGACCCAGTACTTC.

This chain joins TRBV28 and TRBJ2-2, with a weak D call TRBD2 (5 bases). Trimming removed 8 bases from V and 4 bases from J, with 14 bases in between. This CDR3 is 14 amino acids long. Germline assignment: CDR1 MDHEN and CDR2 SYDVKM. The CDR3 spells CASPGPGSTGELFF. The DNA for the CDR3 is TGTGCCAGCCCCGGGCCGGGGAGCACCGGGGAGCTGTTTTTT.

Comments on this clone: Other DNA sequences from this sample encode an identical CDR3 as well. The chain couples TRBV5-6 to TRBJ2-7; D uncertain. Per the germline V gene, CDR1 is SGHDT and CDR2 is YYEEEE. Trimming stripped 0 bases from V and 3 bases from J, with 4 bases between. This CDR3 is built from 12 residues. The CDR3: CASSLGGYEQYF. DNA of the CDR3: TGTGCCAGCAGCTTGGGAGGCTACGAGCAGTACTTC. Variable domain in full (rest from reference TRBV5-6 and TRBJ2-7): DAGVTQSPTHLIKTRGQQVTLRCSPKSGHDTVSWYQQALGQGPQFIFQYYEEEERQRGNFPDRFSGHQFPNYSSELNVNALLLGDSALYLCASSLGGYEQYFGPGTRLTVT.

This clone has only one observation. It differs at one base from a far larger clone, so likely a read error. The rearrangement uses TRBV10-2 and TRBJ2-1, with D perhaps TRBD1 (6 bases). This CDR3 is 15 amino acids long. Germline-derived CDR1 and CDR2 are WSHSY and SAAADI. Trimming left V 0 bases short and J 5 bases short, with 11 bases between. CDR3 region: CASSESMDRNNEQFF. Written as DNA, the CDR3 is TGCGCCAGCAGTGAGTCGATGGACAGAAACAATGAGCAGTTCTTC.

This clone came up many times. V gene TRBV9 combines with J gene TRBJ2-1, with D unclear. CDR3 size: 14 residues. Between the trimmed V and J ends, which lost 4 bases and 1 base, there was a span of 9 bases. CDR1 and CDR2 (germline): SGDLS, YYNGEE. The CDR3 DNA sequence: TGTGCCAGCAGCCCGCCTCTTTCCTACAATGAGCAGTTCTTC. Protein: CASSPPLSYNEQFF.

The V and J genes are TRBV4-1 and TRBJ2-7; 10 bases agree with TRBD2. The CDR3 length is 22 residues. With V trimmed by 0 bases and J by 4 bases, 24 bases remained unmatched. Germline CDR1 reads MGHRA; CDR2 reads YSYEKL. In nucleotides, the CDR3 is TGCGCCAGCAGCCAAGATCAGGGGGGCCCCGGGACAGCGAGCGGGAGGGCTTACGAGCAGTACTTC. It encodes CASSQDQGGPGTASGRAYEQYF.

This clone came up many times. Other DNA sequences within the sample encode an identical CDR3. The chain links TRBV30 to TRBJ2-7; D may correspond to TRBD1 or TRBD2 (5 bases each). Trimming cost V 5 bases and J 4 bases, with 15 bases left between them. The CDR3 is 13 amino acids. Germline-derived CDR1 and CDR2 are GTSNPN and SVGIG (reference sequence). This chain's CDR3 is CAWGEGRDYEQYF. The CDR3, as DNA: TGTGCCTGGGGAGAGGGCAGGGATTACGAGCAGTACTTC.

This rearrangement joins TRBV21-1 to TRBJ1-2; TRBD1, as called in the table, went unchecked against the DNA. TRBV21-1 is reported as a pseudogene. This CDR3 is 14 amino acids long. This chain's CDR3 is CASSKETSNYGYTF. The CDR3 coding sequence is TGTGCCAGCAGCAAAGAGACAAGCAACTATGGCTACACCTTC.

There are many counts of this clone. V and J are TRBV19 and TRBJ1-1; D is possibly TRBD1 (6 bases). Germline V CDR1 and CDR2: LNHDA, SQIVND (reference sequence). The V end was cut by 7 bases, the J end by 5 bases, with 17 bases between. The CDR3 contains 14 residues. The DNA of the CDR3 is TGTGCCAGTACATTCCCCACAGGGAAAACTGAAGCTTTCTTT. Translation gives CASTFPTGKTEAFF. The full variable domain, with the rest looked up from reference TRBV19 and TRBJ1-1, is DGGITQSPKYLFRKEGQNVTLSCEQNLNHDAMYWYRQDPGQGLRLIYYSQIVNDFQKGDIAEGYSVSREKKESFPLTVTSAQKNPTAFYLCASTFPTGKTEAFFGQGTRLTVV.

Points on this clone: Germline is not matched at one junction end, which may reflect a read error. Other DNA sequences in the same sample also yield this CDR3. The CDR3: CASSRQGTNYGYTF. In nucleotides, the CDR3 is TGTGCCAGCAGCCGACAGGGAACTAACTATGGTTACACCTTC. The chain uses TRBV5-4 and TRBJ1-2, with TRBD1 identical over 7 bases. Germline assignment: CDR1 SGHNT and CDR2 YYREEE (reference sequence). This CDR3 has 14 amino acids. Full variable domain (outside the CDR3, taken from reference TRBV5-4 and TRBJ1-2): ETGVTQSPTHLIKTRGQQVTLRCSSQSGHNTVSWYQQALGQGPQFIFQYYREEENGRGNFPPRFSGLQFPNYSSELNVNALELDDSALYLCASSRQGTNYGYTFGSGTRLTVV.

This clone was found many times. The V gene is TRBV19, the J gene TRBJ2-3; 13 nucleotides agree with TRBD2. Germline V CDR1 and CDR2: LNHDA, SQIVND (reference sequence). V lost 9 bases and J lost 0; bases outside the gene matches: 9. The CDR3 is made up of 17 amino acids. CDR3 loop: CASRLAGGPYSTDTQYF. DNA for the CDR3: TGTGCCAGCAGACTAGCGGGAGGCCCATATAGCACAGATACGCAGTATTTT.

With respect to this clone: A single base separates this from a much larger clone, so it may be a read error. The same CDR3 can be traced to other DNA sequences in this sample. This rearrangement joins TRBV5-1 to TRBJ2-3, with TRBD1 as a possible D gene (5 bases). Between the trimmed V and J ends, which lost 3 bases and 2 bases, there was a span of 10 bases. The CDR3 covers 14 residues. Germline CDR1 SGHRS, CDR2 YFSETQ. CDR3 sequence (DNA): TGCGCCAGCAGCTCCCTAGGGGTCACAGATACGCAGTATTTT. Protein product: CASSSLGVTDTQYF.